The sequence of this T cell receptor beta chain was determined in a study of shared clonotypes between healthy human individuals. Naive CD8 cells lacked CD45RO and underwent positive selection for CCR7, leaving out terminally differentiated effector memory CD45RA+ cells. The germline V gene encodes CDR1 MNHEY and CDR2 SVGAGI. CDR3 length: 14 residues. V was cut by 7 bases and J by 7 bases, with 17 bases left in between. Note on this clone: The antigen remains unidentified.

Study-wide findings and caveats: Deeper or shallower sequencing was expected to change how clonotypes are shared among donors.

Using immunoSEQ multiplex PCR, the repertoire was profiled, and TCRdb retains in-frame clones only, with some absent. The table records millions of clones, over 85% of them present only once. V gene TRBV6-5 combines with J gene TRBJ1-5; D is undetermined. The sample was naive CD8+ T cells sorted from blood. This clonotype was obtained from a man aged 18-30 years in good health. The CDR3 here is CASNPESLRQPQHF. DNA for the CDR3: TGTGCCAGCAACCCCGAGAGCCTTAGACAGCCCCAGCATTTT.